The 18 T cell receptor beta chains presented below share a single source sample, sequenced in a study of spatial heterogeneity in lung cancer. Documented time point: sample taken at primary tumor resection. Researchers sequenced whole RNA taken from tumor, nontumor lung or frozen PBMC without sorting. TCRdb ran MiXCR on the 5' RACE reads and lists one entry per CDR3 protein. The sample lists about 25,000 distinct CDR3 sequences, 6.9% occurring once. The source material was PBMCs, sampled at surgery. The receptor source for this set is a male donor with early-stage non-small cell lung cancer.

This clonotype was recorded at least ten times. This chain connects TRBV6-6 to TRBJ2-1; TRBD1 matches at 11 bases. The germline V gene encodes CDR1 MNHNY and CDR2 SVGAGI (reference sequence). This CDR3 is built from 14 residues. Trimming at V came to 6 bases and at J to 7 bases, leaving 5 bases not matched to a gene. The CDR3 region has the DNA TGTGCCAGCAGAACCGGGACAGGGGGGAATGAGCAGTTCTTC. Residues: CASRTGTGGNEQFF.

The rearrangement uses TRBV18 and TRBJ2-5; TRBD1 might be the D (6 bases). The CDR3 runs to 13 residues. Trimming took 3 bases from V and 4 from J, leaving 9 bases between them. Germline V CDR1 and CDR2: KGHSH, LQKENI. CDR3 sequence: CASSPGTRETQYF. The CDR3 DNA reads TGTGCCAGCTCACCCGGGACACGAGAGACCCAGTACTTC. The entire variable domain, with the rest obtained from reference TRBV18 and TRBJ2-5, is as follows: NAGVMQNPRHLVRRRGQEARLRCSPMKGHSHVYWYRQLPEEGLKFMVYLQKENIIDESGMPKERFSAEFPKEGPSILRIQQVVRGDSAAYFCASSPGTRETQYFGPGTRLLVL.

This clonotype was seen once. The gene calls are TRBV5-1 and TRBJ1-1, with TRBD1 matching 8 bases. Germline V lookup: CDR1 SGHRS, CDR2 YFSETQ. Unmatched junction bases numbered 10, after V lost 2 bases and J lost 4 bases. This CDR3 region has 16 residues. The CDR3 region is CASSFRPGGLSTEAFF. CDR3 nucleotide sequence: TGCGCCAGCAGCTTTCGTCCAGGGGGCCTGAGCACTGAAGCTTTCTTT.

This clonotype was observed at least ten times. The chain carries TRBV6-6 and TRBJ2-2; TRBD1 might be the D (5 bases). Trimming pared 7 bases from V and 7 bases from J, leaving 13 bases between. The CDR3 covers 13 residues. Germline CDR1 is MNHNY and CDR2 is SVGAGI (reference sequence). The CDR3 loop is CASKDPQGGELFF. DNA for the CDR3: TGTGCCAGCAAGGATCCCCAGGGCGGGGAGCTGTTTTTT.

The rearrangement joins TRBV24-1 to TRBJ1-5, with D maybe TRBD1 (6 bases). CDR1 KGHDR and CDR2 SFDVKD come from the germline V gene. CDR3 size: 15 residues. V lost 3 bases, J lost 7 bases, and 15 bases lay in between. The CDR3, as DNA: TGTGCCACCAGTGATCAGCAAACAGGGAACCAGCCCCAGCATTTT. Translating gives CATSDQQTGNQPQHF.

This clonotype was picked up many times. V is TRBV28 and J is TRBJ2-7; D unclear. Trimming removed 6 bases from V and 7 bases from J, with 16 bases in between. This CDR3 is 13 amino acids long. Germline CDR1 MDHEN, CDR2 SYDVKM. The CDR3 region has the DNA TGTGCCAGCAGCCCCGGCGGTGCCGGTGAGCAGTACTTC. It specifies CASSPGGAGEQYF.

This rearrangement joins TRBV9 to TRBJ2-3; 7 bases are a match to TRBD2. Germline trimming cut 0 bases from V and 6 bases from J; bases unmatched to any gene: 10. This CDR3 is 16 amino acids long. CDR1 is SGDLS and CDR2 is YYNGEE in the germline V gene. CDR3 bases: TGTGCCAGCAGCGTAGCGGCTGGGAGGGGCGGTGATACGCAGTATTTT. Translated: CASSVAAGRGGDTQYF.

This clonotype was recorded many times. The chain carries TRBV3-1 and TRBJ2-2, with D possibly TRBD1 on 6 matching bases. The CDR3 length is 13 residues. V lost 4 bases and J 5 bases, leaving 8 bases between the germline ends. Per germline, CDR1 LGHDT and CDR2 YNNKEL (reference sequence). CDR3 coding DNA: TGTGCCAGCAGCCGCAGGGGTACCGGGGAGCTGTTTTTT. Translating it yields CASSRRGTGELFF.

The CDR3 bases are TGCGCCAGCAGCCCAGACAGGGAGGTGAACACTGAAGCTTTCTTT. Translated: CASSPDREVNTEAFF. This chain uses TRBV5-1 with TRBJ1-1, with TRBD1 matching 7 bases. The CDR3 is 15 amino acids. Germline CDR1 and CDR2: SGHRS and YFSETQ. V lost 4 bases and J lost 0; bases outside the gene matches: 6.

This clonotype appeared many times. The chain joins TRBV28 to TRBJ1-6; maybe TRBD1 (6 bases). In germline, CDR1 is MDHEN, CDR2 SYDVKM. V gave up 2 bases and J gave up 10 bases, with 12 bases separating them. The CDR3 is 14 residues long. This chain's CDR3 is CASSLRDTDSPLHF. In nucleotides, the CDR3 is TGTGCCAGCAGTTTAAGGGACACCGACTCACCCCTCCACTTT.

Of note for this clonotype: Germline and junction disagree at one end, which may indicate a read error. Here the CDR3 DNA reads TGTGCTAGCAGCTTAGAACTCCGAGGGGTCGGGGAGCTGTTTTTT. Translating gives CASSLELRGVGELFF. V is TRBV7-7 and J is TRBJ2-2; the D call may be TRBD1 or TRBD2 (5 bases each). CDR3 length equals 15 residues. CDR1 is SSHAT and CDR2 is FNYEAQ in the germline V gene (reference sequence).

There are many counts of this clonotype. The chain is built from TRBV11-2 and TRBJ2-7, with D possibly matching TRBD1 (5 bases). The CDR3 consists of 12 residues. V lost 8 bases and J 4 bases, leaving 12 bases between the germline ends. Germline CDR1 is SGHAT and CDR2 is FQNNGV. The DNA for the CDR3 is TGTGCCAGCCGACAGCAGACATACGAGCAGTACTTC. Protein: CASRQQTYEQYF.

This clonotype was picked up a small number of times. Germline is not matched at one junction end, which may reflect a read error. This chain uses TRBV7-2 with TRBJ2-1; D is ambiguous. This CDR3 is 13 amino acids long. Germline lookup yields CDR1 SGHTA and CDR2 FQGNSA. The CDR3 is CVSRNLAYNEQFF. CDR3 nucleotide sequence: TGTGTCAGCAGAAATTTGGCCTACAATGAGCAGTTCTTC.

This clonotype was seen ten or more times. The chain couples TRBV7-2 to TRBJ1-4; 10 positions match TRBD1. The CDR3 consists of 15 residues. Per germline, CDR1 SGHTA and CDR2 FQGNSA. J lost 8 bases, V lost 3 bases, and 6 bases had no gene match. Here the CDR3 DNA reads TGTGCCAGCAGCTTTCCGGGACAGGGGAGAGAAAAACTGTTTTTT. Protein: CASSFPGQGREKLFF.

This clonotype was seen repeatedly, ten times or more. The chain combines TRBV6-6 with TRBJ1-2; 9 positions agree with TRBD1. V shed 0 bases, J shed 8 bases, and the junction held 4 bases outside the gene matches. The CDR3 covers 14 residues. The germline CDR1 and CDR2 sequences are MNHNY and SVGAGI (reference sequence). The CDR3 DNA follows: TGTGCCAGCAGTTACTCGGGACAGGGCAGGGGCTACACCTTC. Its translation is CASSYSGQGRGYTF.

V is TRBV12-3 or TRBV12-4 and J is TRBJ2-7; perhaps TRBD2 as D (5 bases). CDR3 length: 13 residues. Trimming removed 8 bases from V and 2 bases from J, with 13 bases in between. The CDR3 nucleotides read TGTGCCAGCGCCCTAACCGGGGCCTACGAGCAGTACTTC. Translated, it gives CASALTGAYEQYF.

This clonotype was found many times. This chain uses TRBV2 with TRBJ2-1, with 10 bases fitting TRBD1. Germline V CDR1 and CDR2: SNHLY, FYNNEI. V lost 2 bases to trimming and J lost 6 bases; unmatched junction nucleotides: 7. The CDR3 extends over 16 amino acids. CDR3 sequence reads: CASSESRDRGSNEQFF. DNA for the CDR3: TGTGCCAGCAGTGAATCCAGGGACAGGGGTTCCAATGAGCAGTTCTTC.

This clonotype appeared a few times. The J gene is TRBJ1-3, the V gene TRBV2; D is possibly TRBD1 (5 bases). Germline CDR1 is SNHLY and CDR2 is FYNNEI. The CDR3 contains 15 residues. V was pared by 6 bases and J by 2 bases, with 14 bases between. CDR3 sequence (DNA): TGTGCCAGCAGAGCGGGGGTTGCGGCTGGAAACACCATATATTTT. It encodes CASRAGVAAGNTIYF.